This TCR beta chain was observed in a study of control samples from healthy donors and cancer patients (dated by TCRdb to between 2020 and 2021). Libraries were made using the immunoSEQ multiplex PCR assay. The immuneACCESS repertoire file appears here via TCRdb, limited to in-frame rearrangements. These files lack a portion of the clones; in checked studies, under half of the deficit traces to unresolved V genes, and the cause of the others is not known. The table for this sample lists around 120,000 clones; about 95% of them were counted only once. The ten largest clones represent approximately 4% of the sample. This clone appeared once. The clone's antigen remains unknown. The input lacks base qualities; no much larger clone sits a single base away. This sequence was found in a man aged 25-45 years in good health. Sequenced material: blood.

The CDR3 sequence is CASSQEGPAGGPETQYF. The DNA sequence is TGTGCCAGCAGCCAAGAGGGACCAGCGGGGGGGCCAGAGACCCAGTACTTC. In this chain, TRBV4-2 is recombined with TRBJ2-5, and 10 junction bases match TRBD2. Trimming leaves V shorter by 0 bases and J shorter by 4 bases, with the junction holding 8 bases beyond the gene matches. CDR1 and CDR2 are drawn from the germline V gene: LGHNA, YNFKEQ. The CDR3 covers 17 residues, taking in both the cysteine and the phenylalanine. Solely the CDR3 DNA is kept, with 51 bases framed from the first base.